This T cell receptor (beta chain) was obtained from a study of patients and donors after allogeneic stem cell transplantation. The V end was cut by 0 bases, the J end by 1 base, with 13 bases between. The germline V gene encodes CDR1 SGDLS and CDR2 YYNGEE. The length of the CDR3 is 16 residues. There are a few counts of this clonotype. TCRdb ran MiXCR on the RT-PCR reads and lists one entry per CDR3 protein. Here the sample spans roughly 200,000 distinct CDR3 sequences, roughly 38% being singletons. The sequencing sample was made of blood, either unsorted or a sorted T cell fraction (not recorded which). J is TRBJ1-1 and V is TRBV9; possibly TRBD1 for D (6 bases). This clonotype was obtained from a human donor who was either an allogeneic HSCT recipient or a stem cell or donor lymphocyte infusion donor (not recorded which). It is not recorded whose cells these are; they may come from a transplant donor. As DNA, the CDR3 is TGTGCCAGCAGCGTAGACGCCCGGACAGAGAACACTGAAGCTTTCTTT. This gives the protein CASSVDARTENTEAFF. Looking up the rest from reference TRBV9 and TRBJ1-1 gives the full variable domain: DSGVTQTPKHLITATGQRVTLRCSPRSGDLSVYWYQQSLDQGLQFLIQYYNGEERAKGNILERFSAQQFPDLHSELNLSSLELGDSALYFCASSVDARTENTEAFFGQGTRLTVV.